Described below is a single TCR beta chain sequence and its context. This entry belongs to a study of technical replicates of blood from a few donors. Profiled with immunoSEQ multiplex PCR; TCRdb holds only in-frame clones, not every one. The sample holds around 75,000 clones, 80% to 95% seen once. V lost 6 bases, J lost 0 bases, and 15 bases lay in between. There are 16 residues in the CDR3. Sequencing used T cells isolated from PBMCs. This receptor was identified in a human donor in good health. V is TRBV23-1 and J is TRBJ1-5; the D is unclear. TRBV23-1 is given ORF status, its function remaining uncertain. The CDR3 loop reads CASSPTEINSNQPQHF. In DNA form, the CDR3 reads TGCGCCAGCAGCCCAACAGAGATTAATAGCAATCAGCCCCAGCATTTT.